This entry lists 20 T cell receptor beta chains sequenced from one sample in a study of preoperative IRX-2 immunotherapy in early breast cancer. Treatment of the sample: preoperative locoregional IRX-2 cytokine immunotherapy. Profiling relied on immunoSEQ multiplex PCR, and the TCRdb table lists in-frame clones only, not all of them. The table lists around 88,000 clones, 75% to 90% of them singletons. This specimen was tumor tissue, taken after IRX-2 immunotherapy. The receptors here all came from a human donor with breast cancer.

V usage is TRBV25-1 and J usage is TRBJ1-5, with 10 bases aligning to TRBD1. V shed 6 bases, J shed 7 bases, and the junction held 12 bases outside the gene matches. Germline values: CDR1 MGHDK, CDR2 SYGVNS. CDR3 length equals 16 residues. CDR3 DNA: TGTGCCAGCAGAGACACCGGGACAGGGGAGCGACAGCCCCAGCATTTT. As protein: CASRDTGTGERQPQHF. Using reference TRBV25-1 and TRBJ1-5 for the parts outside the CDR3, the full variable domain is EADIYQTPRYLVIGTGKKITLECSQTMGHDKMYWYQQDPGMELHLIHYSYGVNSTEKGDLSSESTVSRIRTEHFPLTLESARPSHTSQYLCASRDTGTGERQPQHFGDGTRLSIL.

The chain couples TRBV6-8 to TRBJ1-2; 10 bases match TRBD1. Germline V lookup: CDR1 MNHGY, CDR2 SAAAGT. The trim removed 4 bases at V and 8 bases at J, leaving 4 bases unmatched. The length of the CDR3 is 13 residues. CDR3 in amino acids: CASSFRDRGGYTF. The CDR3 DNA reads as TGTGCCAGCAGTTTCCGGGACAGGGGAGGCTACACCTTC.

The CDR3 spells CASSITGSGNTIYF. The CDR3 DNA reads TGTGCCAGTAGTATCACAGGTTCTGGAAACACCATATATTTT. The chain links TRBV19 to TRBJ1-3; perhaps TRBD1 as D (5 bases). The CDR3 consists of 14 residues. CDR1 and CDR2 (germline): LNHDA, SQIVND (reference sequence). V lost 3 bases and J lost 1, with 7 bases in between.

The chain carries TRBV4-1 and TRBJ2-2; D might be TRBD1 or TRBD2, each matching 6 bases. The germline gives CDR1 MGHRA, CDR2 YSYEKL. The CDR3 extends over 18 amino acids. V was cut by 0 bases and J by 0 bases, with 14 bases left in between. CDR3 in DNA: TGCGCCAGCAGCCAAGATCTTTTTAGGGGGGCGAACACCGGGGAGCTGTTTTTT. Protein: CASSQDLFRGANTGELFF.

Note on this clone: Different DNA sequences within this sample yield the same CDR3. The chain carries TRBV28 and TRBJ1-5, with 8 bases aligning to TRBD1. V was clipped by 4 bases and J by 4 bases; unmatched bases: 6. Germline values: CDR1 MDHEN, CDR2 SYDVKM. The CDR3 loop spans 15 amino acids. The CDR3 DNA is TGTGCCAGCAGTTCCCCCGGACAGGGTAATCAGCCCCAGCATTTT. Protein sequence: CASSSPGQGNQPQHF.

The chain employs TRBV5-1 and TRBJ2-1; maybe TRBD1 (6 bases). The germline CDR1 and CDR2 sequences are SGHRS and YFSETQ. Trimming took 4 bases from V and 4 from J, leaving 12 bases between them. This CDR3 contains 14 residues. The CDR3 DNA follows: TGCGCCAGCAGCCGTGGACAGATTTACAATGAGCAGTTCTTC. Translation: CASSRGQIYNEQFF.

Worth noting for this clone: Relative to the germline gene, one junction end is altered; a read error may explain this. The CDR3 DNA sequence: TGTGCCATCAGTCCCGGGGTTGACGAGCAGTACTTC. It codes for CAISPGVDEQYF. The V and J genes are TRBV6-8 and TRBJ2-7; TRBD2 is a possible D gene (5 bases). CDR1 and CDR2 from the germline V gene are MNHGY and SAAAGT. The CDR3 runs to 12 residues.

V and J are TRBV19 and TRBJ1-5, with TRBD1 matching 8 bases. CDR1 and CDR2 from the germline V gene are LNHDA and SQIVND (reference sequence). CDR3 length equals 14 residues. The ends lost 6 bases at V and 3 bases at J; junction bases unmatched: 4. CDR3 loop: CASRTGDNNQPQHF. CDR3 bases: TGTGCCAGTAGGACAGGGGATAACAATCAGCCCCAGCATTTT. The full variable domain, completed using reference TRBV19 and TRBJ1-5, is DGGITQSPKYLFRKEGQNVTLSCEQNLNHDAMYWYRQDPGQGLRLIYYSQIVNDFQKGDIAEGYSVSREKKESFPLTVTSAQKNPTAFYLCASRTGDNNQPQHFGDGTRLSIL.

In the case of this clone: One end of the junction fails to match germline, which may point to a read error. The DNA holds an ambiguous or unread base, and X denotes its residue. The CDR3 region has the DNA TGCAGCGTTGAAGCTTGGGGGGCGGGCATGAACACTGAAGCYTTCTTT. As protein: CSVEAWGAGMNTEXFF. The whole CDR3 sequence is CSVEAWGAGMNTEAFF. V is TRBV29-1 and J is TRBJ1-1; D possibly corresponds to TRBD1 (6 bases). There are 16 residues in the CDR3. Per the germline V gene, CDR1 is SQVTM and CDR2 is ANQGSEA. The variable domain in full, completed from reference TRBV29-1 and TRBJ1-1, reads SAVISQKPSRDICQRGTSLTIQCQVDSQVTMMFWYRQQPGQSLTLIATANQGSEATYESGFVIDKFPISRPNLTFSTLTVSNMSPEDSSIYLCSVEAWGAGMNTEAFFGQGTRLTVV.

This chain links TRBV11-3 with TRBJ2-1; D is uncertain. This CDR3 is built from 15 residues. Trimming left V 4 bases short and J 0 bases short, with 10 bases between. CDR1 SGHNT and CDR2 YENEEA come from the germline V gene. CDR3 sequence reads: CASSSDMSSYNEQFF. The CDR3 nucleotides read TGTGCCAGCAGCTCAGACATGAGCTCCTACAATGAGCAGTTCTTC.

The CDR3: CASSDVNTQETQYF. CDR3 sequence (DNA): TGCGCCAGCAGCGACGTGAACACCCAAGAGACCCAGTACTTC. The V and J genes are TRBV5-1 and TRBJ2-5; D gene unclear. With 4 bases removed from V and 1 base from J, the gap between germline ends came to 11 bases. CDR1 and CDR2 (germline): SGHRS, YFSETQ. The CDR3 is 14 residues long. The whole variable domain, remainder taken from reference TRBV5-1 and TRBJ2-5, is KAGVTQTPRYLIKTRGQQVTLSCSPISGHRSVSWYQQTPGQGLQFLFEYFSETQRNKGNFPGRFSGRQFSNSRSEMNVSTLELGDSALYLCASSDVNTQETQYFGPGTRLLVL.

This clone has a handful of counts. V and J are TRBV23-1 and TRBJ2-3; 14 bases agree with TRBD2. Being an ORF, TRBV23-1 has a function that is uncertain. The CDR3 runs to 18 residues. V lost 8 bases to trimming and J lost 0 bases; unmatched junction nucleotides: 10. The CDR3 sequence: CASRIGTSGGPSTDTQYF. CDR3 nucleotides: TGCGCCAGCCGGATAGGGACTAGCGGGGGCCCTAGCACAGATACGCAGTATTTT.

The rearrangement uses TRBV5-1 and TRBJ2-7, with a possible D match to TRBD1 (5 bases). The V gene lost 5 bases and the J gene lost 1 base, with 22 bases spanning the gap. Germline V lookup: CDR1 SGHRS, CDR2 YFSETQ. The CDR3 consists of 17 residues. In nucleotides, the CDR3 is TGCGCCAGCAGTTTAACCTATGGACAAGTCAATTCCTACGAGCAGTACTTC. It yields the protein CASSLTYGQVNSYEQYF.

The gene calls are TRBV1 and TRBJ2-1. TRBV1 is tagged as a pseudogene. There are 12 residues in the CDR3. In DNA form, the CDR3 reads TGCGCCAGCAGCGACCGTTACAATGAGCAGTTCTTC. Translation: CASSDRYNEQFF.

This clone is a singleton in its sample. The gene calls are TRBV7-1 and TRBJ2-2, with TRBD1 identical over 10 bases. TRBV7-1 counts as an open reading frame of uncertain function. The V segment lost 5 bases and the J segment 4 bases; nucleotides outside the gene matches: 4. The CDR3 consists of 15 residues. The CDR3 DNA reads TGTGCCAGCAGCAGGAGACAGGGGGCCACCGGGGAGCTGTTTTTT. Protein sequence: CASSRRQGATGELFF.

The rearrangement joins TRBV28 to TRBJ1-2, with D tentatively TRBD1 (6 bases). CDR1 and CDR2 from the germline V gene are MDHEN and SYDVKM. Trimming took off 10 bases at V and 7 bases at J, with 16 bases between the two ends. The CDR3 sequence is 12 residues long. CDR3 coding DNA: TGTGCCATCACACAGGGCCTTTCTGGCTACACCTTC. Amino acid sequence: CAITQGLSGYTF.

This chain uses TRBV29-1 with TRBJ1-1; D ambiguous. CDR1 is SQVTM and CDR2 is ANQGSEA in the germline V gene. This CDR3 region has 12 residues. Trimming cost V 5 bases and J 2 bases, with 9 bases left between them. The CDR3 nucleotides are TGCAGCGTTAGTCCCCGTAACACTGAAGCTTTCTTT. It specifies CSVSPRNTEAFF.

The DNA for the CDR3 is TGTGCCAGCAGTGAATCCCTAGTGGGACAGTCTGGAAACACCATATATTTT. Encoded protein: CASSESLVGQSGNTIYF. The rearrangement links TRBV25-1 to TRBJ1-3; 7 bases fit TRBD1. CDR1 and CDR2 from the germline V gene are MGHDK and SYGVNS. Trimming at V came to 1 base and at J to 1 base, leaving 7 bases not matched to a gene. CDR3 length equals 17 residues.

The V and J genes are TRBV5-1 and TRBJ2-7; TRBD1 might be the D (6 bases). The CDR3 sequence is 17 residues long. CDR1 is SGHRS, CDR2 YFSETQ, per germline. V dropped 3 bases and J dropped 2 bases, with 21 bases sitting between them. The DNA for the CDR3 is TGCGCCAGCAGCTCCGGCCGGACAGTTAGCACAGCCTACGAGCAGTACTTC. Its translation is CASSSGRTVSTAYEQYF.

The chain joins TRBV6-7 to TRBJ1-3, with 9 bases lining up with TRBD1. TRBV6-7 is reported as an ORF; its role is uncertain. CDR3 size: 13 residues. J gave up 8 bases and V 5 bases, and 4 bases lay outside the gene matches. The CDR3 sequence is CASSADRGDTIYF. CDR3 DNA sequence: TGTGCCAGCAGTGCCGACAGGGGGGACACCATATATTTT.